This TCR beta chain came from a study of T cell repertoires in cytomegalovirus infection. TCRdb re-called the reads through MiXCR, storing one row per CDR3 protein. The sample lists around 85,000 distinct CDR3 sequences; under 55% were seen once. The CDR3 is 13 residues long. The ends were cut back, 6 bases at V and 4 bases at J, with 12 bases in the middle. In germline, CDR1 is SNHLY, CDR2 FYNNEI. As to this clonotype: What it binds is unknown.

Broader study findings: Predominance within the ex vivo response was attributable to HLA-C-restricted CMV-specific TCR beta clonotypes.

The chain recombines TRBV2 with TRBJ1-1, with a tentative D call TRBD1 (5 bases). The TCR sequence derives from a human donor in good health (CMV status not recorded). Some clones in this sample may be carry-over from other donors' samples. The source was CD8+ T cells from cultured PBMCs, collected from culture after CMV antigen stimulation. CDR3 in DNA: TGTGCCAGCAGAAGGGGTTTCTTCACTGAAGCTTTCTTT. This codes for CASRRGFFTEAFF.